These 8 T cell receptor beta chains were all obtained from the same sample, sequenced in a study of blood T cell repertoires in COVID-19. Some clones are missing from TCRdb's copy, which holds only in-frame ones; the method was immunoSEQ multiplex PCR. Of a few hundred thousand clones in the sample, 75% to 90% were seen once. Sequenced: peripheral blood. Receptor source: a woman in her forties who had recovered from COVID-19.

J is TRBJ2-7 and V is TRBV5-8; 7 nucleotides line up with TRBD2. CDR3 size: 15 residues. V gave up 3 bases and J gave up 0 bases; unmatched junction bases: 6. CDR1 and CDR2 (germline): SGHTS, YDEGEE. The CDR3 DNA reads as TGTGCCAGCAGCTGGGGGGAGCGGGACTCCTACGAGCAGTACTTC. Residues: CASSWGERDSYEQYF.

This CDR3 reads CASSAMDRVSAEAFF. The DNA of the CDR3 is TGTGCCAGCAGCGCTATGGACAGGGTTTCGGCTGAAGCTTTCTTT. The rearrangement joins TRBV7-6 to TRBJ1-1; 8 nucleotides match TRBD1. The V gene end was trimmed by 5 bases and the J gene end by 6 bases; junction bases not matched to a gene: 11. CDR3 length: 15 residues. Germline V lookup: CDR1 SGHVS, CDR2 FNYEAQ.

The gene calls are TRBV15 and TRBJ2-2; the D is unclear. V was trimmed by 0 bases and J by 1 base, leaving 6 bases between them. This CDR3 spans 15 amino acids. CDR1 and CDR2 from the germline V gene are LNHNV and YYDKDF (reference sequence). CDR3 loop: CATSRDRGNTGELFF. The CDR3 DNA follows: TGTGCCACCAGCAGAGATCGCGGGAACACCGGGGAGCTGTTTTTT.

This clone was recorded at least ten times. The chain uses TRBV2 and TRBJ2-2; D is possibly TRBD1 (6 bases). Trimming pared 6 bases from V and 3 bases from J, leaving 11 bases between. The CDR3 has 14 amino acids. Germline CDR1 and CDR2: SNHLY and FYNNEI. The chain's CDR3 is CASSPGQYTGELFF. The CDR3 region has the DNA TGTGCCAGCAGCCCGGGACAATACACCGGGGAGCTGTTTTTT.

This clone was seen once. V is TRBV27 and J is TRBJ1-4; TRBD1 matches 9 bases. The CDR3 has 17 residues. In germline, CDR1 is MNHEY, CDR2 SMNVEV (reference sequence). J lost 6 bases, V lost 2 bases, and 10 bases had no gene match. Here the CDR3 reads CASSLPRQGGVDEKLFF. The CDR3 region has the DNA TGTGCCAGCAGTTTACCCCGACAGGGGGGAGTGGATGAAAAACTGTTTTTT.

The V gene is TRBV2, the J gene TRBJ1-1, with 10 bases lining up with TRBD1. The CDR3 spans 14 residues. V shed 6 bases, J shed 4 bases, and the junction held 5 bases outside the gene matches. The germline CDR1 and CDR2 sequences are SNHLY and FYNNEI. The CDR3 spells CASSGTGVGTEAFF. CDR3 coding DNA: TGTGCCAGCAGCGGGACAGGGGTGGGCACTGAAGCTTTCTTT. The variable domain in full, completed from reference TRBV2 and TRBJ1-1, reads EPEVTQTPSHQVTQMGQEVILRCVPISNHLYFYWYRQILGQKVEFLVSFYNNEISEKSEIFDDQFSVERPDGSNFTLKIRSTKLEDSAMYFCASSGTGVGTEAFFGQGTRLTVV.

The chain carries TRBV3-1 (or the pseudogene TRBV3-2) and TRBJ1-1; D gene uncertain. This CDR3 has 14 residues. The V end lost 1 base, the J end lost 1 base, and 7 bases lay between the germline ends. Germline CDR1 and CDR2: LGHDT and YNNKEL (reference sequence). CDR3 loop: CASSQGDKNTEAFF. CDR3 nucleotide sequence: TGTGCCAGCAGCCAAGGCGACAAGAACACTGAAGCTTTCTTT.

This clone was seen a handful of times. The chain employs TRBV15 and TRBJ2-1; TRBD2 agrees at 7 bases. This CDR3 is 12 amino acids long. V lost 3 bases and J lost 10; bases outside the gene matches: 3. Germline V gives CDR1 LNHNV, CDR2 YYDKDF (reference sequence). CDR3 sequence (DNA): TGTGCCACCAGCAGGGAGACTAGCGAGCAGTTCTTC. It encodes CATSRETSEQFF.